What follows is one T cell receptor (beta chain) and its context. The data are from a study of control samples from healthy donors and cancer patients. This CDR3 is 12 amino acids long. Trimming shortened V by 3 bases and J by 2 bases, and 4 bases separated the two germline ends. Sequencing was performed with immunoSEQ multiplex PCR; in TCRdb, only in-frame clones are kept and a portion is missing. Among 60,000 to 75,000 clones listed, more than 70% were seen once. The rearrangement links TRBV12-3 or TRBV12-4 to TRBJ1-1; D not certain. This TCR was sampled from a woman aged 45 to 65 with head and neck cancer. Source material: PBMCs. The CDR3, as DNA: TGTGCCAGCAGTTTGACAAACACTGAAGCTTTCTTT. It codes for CASSLTNTEAFF.